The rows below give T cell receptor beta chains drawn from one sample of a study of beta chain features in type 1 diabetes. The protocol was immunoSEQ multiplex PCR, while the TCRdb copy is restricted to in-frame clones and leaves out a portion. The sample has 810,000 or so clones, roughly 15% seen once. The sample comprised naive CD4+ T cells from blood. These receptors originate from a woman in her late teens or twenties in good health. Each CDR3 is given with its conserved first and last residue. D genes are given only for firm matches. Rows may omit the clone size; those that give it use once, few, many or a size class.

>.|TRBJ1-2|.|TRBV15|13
CATSRSGVKGYTF
TGTGCCACCAGTCGATCAGGGGTTAAGGGCTACACCTTC
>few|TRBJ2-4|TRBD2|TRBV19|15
CASSIKAGSVYIQYF
TGTGCCAGTAGTATTAAAGCGGGATCAGTTTACATTCAGTACTTC
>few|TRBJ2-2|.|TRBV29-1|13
CSVGGENTGELFF
TGCAGCGTTGGGGGGGAGAACACCGGGGAGCTGTTTTTT
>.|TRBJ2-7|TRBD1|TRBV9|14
CASSVQGARDEQYF
TGTGCCAGCAGCGTACAGGGGGCGCGAGACGAGCAGTACTTC
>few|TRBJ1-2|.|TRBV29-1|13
CSVDPKGFGGYTF
TGCAGCGTTGATCCTAAGGGTTTCGGTGGCTACACCTTC
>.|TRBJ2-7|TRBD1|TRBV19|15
CASSIAGTEYYEQYF
TGTGCCAGTAGTATCGCAGGGACAGAATACTACGAGCAGTACTTC
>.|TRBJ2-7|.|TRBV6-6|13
CASSSGGLYEQYF
TGTGCCAGCAGTTCCGGGGGGCTCTACGAGCAGTACTTC
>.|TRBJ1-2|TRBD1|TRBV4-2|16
CASSQPGTDTNYGYTF
TGTGCCAGCAGCCAACCGGGGACAGACACTAACTATGGCTACACCTTC
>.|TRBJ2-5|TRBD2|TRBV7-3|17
CASSLSGLAGGRETQYF
TGTGCCAGCAGCTTAAGTGGGCTAGCGGGAGGACGAGAGACCCAGTACTTC
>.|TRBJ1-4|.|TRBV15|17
CATSRDPLQGGNEKLFF
TGTGCCACCAGCAGAGACCCCTTACAGGGCGGTAATGAAAAACTGTTTTTT
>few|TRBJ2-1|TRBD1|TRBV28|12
CAIRGNGNEQFF
TGTGCCATCAGGGGGAATGGGAATGAGCAGTTCTTC
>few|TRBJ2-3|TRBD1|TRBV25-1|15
CATAQLTGAGDTQYF
TGTGCCACCGCACAATTGACAGGGGCTGGGGATACGCAGTATTTT
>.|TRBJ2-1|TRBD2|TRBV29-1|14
CSVLRLAGDNEQFF
TGCAGCGTTCTTCGGCTAGCGGGAGACAATGAGCAGTTCTTC
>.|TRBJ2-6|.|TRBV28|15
CASSSRWSGANVLTF
TGTGCCAGCAGTTCCCGTTGGTCTGGGGCCAACGTCCTGACTTTC
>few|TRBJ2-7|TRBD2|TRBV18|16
CASSPRLAGGPYEQYF
TGTGCCAGCTCACCAAGACTAGCGGGCGGTCCCTACGAGCAGTACTTC
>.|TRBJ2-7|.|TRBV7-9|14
CASSFLPGPVEQYF
TGTGCCAGCAGCTTTTTACCCGGTCCCGTCGAGCAGTACTTC
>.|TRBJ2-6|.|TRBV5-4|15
CASSLSSTGANVLTF
TGTGCCAGCAGCTTATCAAGTACTGGGGCCAACGTCCTGACTTTC
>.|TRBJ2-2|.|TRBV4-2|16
CASSQEIGTNTGELFF
TGTGCCAGCAGCCAAGAAATTGGGACCAACACCGGGGAGCTGTTTTTT
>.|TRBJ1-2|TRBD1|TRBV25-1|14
CASSEYGTGYGYTF
TGTGCCAGCAGTGAATATGGGACAGGCTATGGCTACACCTTC
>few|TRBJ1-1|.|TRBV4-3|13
CASSRTQNTEAFF
TGCGCCAGCAGCCGGACCCAGAACACTGAAGCTTTCTTT
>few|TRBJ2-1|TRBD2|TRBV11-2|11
CASRGGTSEFF
TGTGCCAGCAGGGGAGGGACTAGTGAGTTCTTC
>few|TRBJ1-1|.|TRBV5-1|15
CASSLAPGAPTEAFF
TGCGCCAGCAGCTTGGCTCCGGGGGCGCCCACTGAAGCTTTCTTT
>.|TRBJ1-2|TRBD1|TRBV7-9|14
CASSLGRGDYGYTF
TGTGCCAGCAGCTTAGGCAGGGGGGATTATGGCTACACCTTC
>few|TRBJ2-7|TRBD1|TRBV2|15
CASSDGQGAAYEQYF
TGTGCCAGCAGTGACGGACAGGGGGCTGCCTACGAGCAGTACTTC
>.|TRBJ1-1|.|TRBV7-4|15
CASSSLGAQATEAFF
TGTGCCAGCAGTAGTTTGGGAGCACAGGCGACTGAAGCTTTCTTT
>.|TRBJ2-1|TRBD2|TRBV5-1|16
CASSLSSASGRDEQFF
TGCGCCAGCAGCTTAAGTTCGGCTAGCGGGAGAGATGAGCAGTTCTTC
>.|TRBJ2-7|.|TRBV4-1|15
CASSSPGAFSYEQYF
TGCGCCAGCAGCTCCCCGGGGGCCTTTTCCTACGAGCAGTACTTC
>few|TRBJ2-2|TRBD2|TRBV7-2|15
CASSFPSGSRGELFF
TGTGCCAGCAGCTTCCCTAGCGGGAGTCGCGGGGAGCTGTTTTTT